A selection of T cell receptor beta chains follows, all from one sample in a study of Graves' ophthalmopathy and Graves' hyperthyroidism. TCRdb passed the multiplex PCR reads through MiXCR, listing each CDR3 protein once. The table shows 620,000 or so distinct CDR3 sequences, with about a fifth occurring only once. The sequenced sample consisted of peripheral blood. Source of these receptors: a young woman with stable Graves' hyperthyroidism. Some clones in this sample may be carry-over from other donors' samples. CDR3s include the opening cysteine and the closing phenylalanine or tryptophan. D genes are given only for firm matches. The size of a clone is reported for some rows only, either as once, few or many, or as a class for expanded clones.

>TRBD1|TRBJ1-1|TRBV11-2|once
TGTGCCAGCAGCTCCCGCAGGGGGGGGTTAACTGAAGCTTTCTTT
CASSSRRGGLTEAFF
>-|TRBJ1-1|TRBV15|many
TGTGCCACCAGCAGAGATTTCGGAGGTGAAGCTTTCTTT
CATSRDFGGEAFF
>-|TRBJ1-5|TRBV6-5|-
TGTGCCAGCAGTTACTCCGCGGTTTCGAATCAGCCCCAGCATTTT
CASSYSAVSNQPQHF
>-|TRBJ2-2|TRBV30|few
TGTGCCTGGAAAGGCACACAACTCTACACCGGGGAGCTGTTTTTT
CAWKGTQLYTGELFF
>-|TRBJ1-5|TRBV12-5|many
TGTGCTAGTGGTGGACGGATCAATCAGCCCCAGCATTTT
CASGGRINQPQHF
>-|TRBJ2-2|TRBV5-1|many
TGCGCCAGCAGCGGGGGGGCCCCAGCCGGGGAGCTGTTTTTT
CASSGGAPAGELFF
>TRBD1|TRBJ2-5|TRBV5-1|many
TGCGCCAGCAGCTTACAGGGGGCCCAGCTTCAAGAGACCCAGTACTTC
CASSLQGAQLQETQYF
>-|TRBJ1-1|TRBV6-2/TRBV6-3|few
TGTGCCAGCAGTTACCGGTCGACAGTGAACACTGAAGCTTTCTTT
CASSYRSTVNTEAFF
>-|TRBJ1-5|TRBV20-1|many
TGCAGTGCTAGTAGCGGGCCGAGTCAGCCCCAGCATTTT
CSASSGPSQPQHF
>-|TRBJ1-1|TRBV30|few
TGTGCCTGGAGTAGCGGGAGGGGCACTGAAGCTTTCTTT
CAWSSGRGTEAFF
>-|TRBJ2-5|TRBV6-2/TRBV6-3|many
TGCGCCAGCAGGATTCGGGAGACCCAGTACTTC
CASRIRETQYF
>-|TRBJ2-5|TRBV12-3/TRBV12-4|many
TGTGCCAGCAGTTCTTGGTCCAACCAAGAGACCCAGTACTTC
CASSSWSNQETQYF
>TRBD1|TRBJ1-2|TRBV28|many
TGTGCCAGCACCCTTAGTCAGGGGGACGACTATGGCTACACCTTC
CASTLSQGDDYGYTF
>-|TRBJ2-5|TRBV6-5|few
TGTGCCAGCAGTTACACAGGGATAGAGGAGACCCAGTACTTC
CASSYTGIEETQYF
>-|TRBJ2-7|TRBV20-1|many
TGCAGTGCTCGTAGACAGGCCCCGTCCTACGAGCAGTACTTC
CSARRQAPSYEQYF
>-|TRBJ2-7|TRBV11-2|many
TGTGCCAGCAGCTTAAGTAGACAGAACTACGAGCAGTACTTC
CASSLSRQNYEQYF
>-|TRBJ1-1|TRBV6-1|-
TGTGCCAGCAGTGCCTTCGGGGGGGGAAACACTGAAGCTTTCTTT
CASSAFGGGNTEAFF
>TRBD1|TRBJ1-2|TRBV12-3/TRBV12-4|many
TGTGCCAGCGCCCTTGGACAGGCTGATGGCTACACCTTC
CASALGQADGYTF
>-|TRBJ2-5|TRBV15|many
TGTGCCACCAGCAGAGATGTAGGCGGCGAGACCCAGTACTTC
CATSRDVGGETQYF
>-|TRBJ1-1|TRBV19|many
TGTGCCAGTAGCAGCCCAAACGGGTGGTCGAACACTGAAGCTTTCTTT
CASSSPNGWSNTEAFF
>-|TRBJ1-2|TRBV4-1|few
TGCGCCAGCAGCCAAGATTCAGAACCCGGTGGCTACACCTTC
CASSQDSEPGGYTF
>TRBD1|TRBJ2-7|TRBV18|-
TGTGCCAGCTCACCAGGGACAGGGGGCCACGAGCAGTACTTC
CASSPGTGGHEQYF
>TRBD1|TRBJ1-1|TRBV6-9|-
TGTGCCAGACCGGGACAGGGGGCGACTGAAGCTTTCTTT
CARPGQGATEAFF
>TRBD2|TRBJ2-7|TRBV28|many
TGTGCCAGCAGTTCACCGGGACTAGACTACGAGCAGTACTTC
CASSSPGLDYEQYF
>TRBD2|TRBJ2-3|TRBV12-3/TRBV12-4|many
TGTGCCAGCAGCTTTGGTCTAGCGGGAATGAGGGCAGATACGCAGTATTTT
CASSFGLAGMRADTQYF
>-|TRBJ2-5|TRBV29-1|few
TGCAGCGTTCCCGAGGAGACCCAGTACTTC
CSVPEETQYF
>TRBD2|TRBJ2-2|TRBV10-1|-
TGCGCCAGCAGTGACCAAATACTAGCGGGGACGAACACCGGGGAGCTGTTTTTT
CASSDQILAGTNTGELFF
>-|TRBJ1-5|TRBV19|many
TGTGCCAGTAGTGTGAAGTTCAATCAGCCCCAGCATTTT
CASSVKFNQPQHF
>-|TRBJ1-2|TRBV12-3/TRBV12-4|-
TGTGCCAGCAGCCCCAATACAGCTAACTATGGCTACACCTTC
CASSPNTANYGYTF
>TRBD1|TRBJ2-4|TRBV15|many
TGTGCCACCAGCCTAGAGGGGGACAGATCTAACATTCAGTACTTC
CATSLEGDRSNIQYF
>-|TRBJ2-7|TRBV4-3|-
TGCGCCAGCAGCCAAAACAGTGGGCTAACCTACGAGCAGTACTTC
CASSQNSGLTYEQYF
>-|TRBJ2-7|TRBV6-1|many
TGTGCCAGCGTGGGTTGGGATGAGCAGTACTTC
CASVGWDEQYF
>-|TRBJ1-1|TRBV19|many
TGTGCCAGTAGTCGGCCAGCCACTGAAGCTTTCTTT
CASSRPATEAFF
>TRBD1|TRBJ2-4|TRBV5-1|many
TGCGCCAGCAGACACGAACAGGGGGTTCAAAACATTCAGTACTTC
CASRHEQGVQNIQYF
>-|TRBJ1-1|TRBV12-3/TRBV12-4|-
TGTGCCAGCAGTCCCCGAGGGTTCGGCACTGAAGCTTTCTTT
CASSPRGFGTEAFF
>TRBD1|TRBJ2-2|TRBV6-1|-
TGTGCCAGCAGTGAATCAGGGGGAGACACCGGGGAGCTGTTTTTT
CASSESGGDTGELFF
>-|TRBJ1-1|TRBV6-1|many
TGTGCCAGCATGAGAATGAATGAAGCTTTCTTT
CASMRMNEAFF
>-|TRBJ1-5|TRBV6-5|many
TGTGCCAGCAGTTACTCATACAGGGCAAATCAGCCCCAGCATTTT
CASSYSYRANQPQHF
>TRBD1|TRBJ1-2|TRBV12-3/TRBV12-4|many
TGTGCCAGCAGGATCCTTGACAGGGCACTCCCGTACTATGGCTACACCTTC
CASRILDRALPYYGYTF
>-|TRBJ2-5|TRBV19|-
TGTGCCAGTAGTATGGGGGGAGAATACGAGACCCAGTACTTC
CASSMGGEYETQYF
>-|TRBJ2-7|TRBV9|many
TGTGCCAGCAGCCAAACCGACGCTGAGGAGCAGTACTTC
CASSQTDAEEQYF
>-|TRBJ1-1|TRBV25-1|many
TGTGCCAGCAGGGAAACCTCTCGCAGGGGCACTGAAGCTTTCTTT
CASRETSRRGTEAFF
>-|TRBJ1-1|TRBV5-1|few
TGCGCCAGCAGACTTCCCCCAGGGTATGAAGCTTTCTTT
CASRLPPGYEAFF
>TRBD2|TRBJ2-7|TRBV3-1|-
TGTGCCAGCAGCCAAGCAGGACTAGCAGTATCCGAGGAGTACTTC
CASSQAGLAVSEEYF
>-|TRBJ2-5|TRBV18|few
TGTGCCAGCTCACCACCGGGGAGCCCTTGGGAGACCCAGTACTTC
CASSPPGSPWETQYF
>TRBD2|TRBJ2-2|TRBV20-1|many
TGCAGTGCTAGTCCTAGCGGCCTGATCCCGGGGGAGCTGTTTTTT
CSASPSGLIPGELFF
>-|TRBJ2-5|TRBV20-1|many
TGCAGTGCTACCCGTCTAGCGCCCCAAGAGACCCAGTACTTC
CSATRLAPQETQYF
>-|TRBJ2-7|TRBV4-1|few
TGCGCCAGCAGCCAAGCAGGAGGGGCCACCTACGAGCAGTACTTC
CASSQAGGATYEQYF